Following are 22 T cell receptor beta chains from one sample sequenced in a study of T cells in Graves' hyperthyroidism and ophthalmopathy (dated by TCRdb to the late 2010s). Libraries came from multiplex PCR. The sequencer was an Illumina HiSeq 2000. The TCR beta CDR3 regions were amplified from the RNA transcripts. A first-round RT-PCR of the TCR CDR3 used the HTBI primer set with the Qiagen OneStep RT-PCR kit. The public sequencing data were trimmed at Q25 with fastp and processed into clonotypes with MiXCR by TCRdb, which kept only in-frame beta chains. Every entry covers one CDR3 protein and lists the most common genes and DNA from its rows. The sample table records about 400,000 distinct CDR3 sequences; nearly 15% of these occur just once. The top ten clonotypes cover roughly 19% of the sample. Sequenced: blood. The receptors here all came from a woman in her fifties or sixties with Graves' ophthalmopathy.

As regards this clonotype: A much more abundant neighbour one base away suggests this may be a read error. In this CDR3 the conserved last residue, phenylalanine or tryptophan, is missing, so a read error is likely. V is TRBV27 and J is TRBJ1-1, with D maybe TRBD1 (5 bases). CDR1 and CDR2 from the germline V gene are MNHEY and SMNVEV (reference sequence). This CDR3 comprises 16 residues. Trimming took off 4 bases at V and 4 bases at J, with 19 bases between the two ends. In DNA form, the CDR3 reads TGTGCCAGCAGTTCCTCCACCTTTACCGACAGCACTGAAGCTTTCCTT. Its translation: CASSSSTFTDSTEAFL.

This clonotype occurred many times. The genes are TRBV7-2 and TRBJ2-1; D is perhaps TRBD2 (7 bases). Trimming removed 6 bases at V and 7 bases at J, with 19 bases between. CDR1 is SGHTA, CDR2 FQGNSA, per germline. The CDR3 spans 15 residues. This CDR3 reads CASRGGGGSGNEQFF. CDR3 in DNA: TGTGCCAGCAGAGGGGGAGGGGGTAGTGGGAATGAGCAGTTCTTC.

This clonotype appeared many times. The rearrangement uses TRBV4-1 and TRBJ2-1, with TRBD1 as a possible D gene (5 bases). The CDR3 length is 16 residues. CDR1 is MGHRA and CDR2 is YSYEKL in the germline V gene. V was pared by 3 bases and J by 8 bases, with 20 bases between. CDR3 bases: TGCGCCAGCAGCCACGTACAGGAACTGACACAAGATGAGCAGTTCTTC. It translates to CASSHVQELTQDEQFF.

This clonotype has a count of ten or more. The rearrangement uses TRBV2 and TRBJ2-7; D is perhaps TRBD1 or TRBD2 (5 bases each). Looked up from germline, CDR1 is SNHLY and CDR2 is FYNNEI. The CDR3 contains 15 residues. V was shortened by 6 bases and J by 7 bases, with 22 bases between the two germline ends. This CDR3 is CASSGPGRSGEEQYF. CDR3 in DNA: TGTGCCAGCAGCGGACCGGGACGCTCCGGTGAGGAGCAGTACTTC.

This chain uses TRBV25-1 with TRBJ2-3, with TRBD2 matching 8 bases. V shed 5 bases and J 11 bases; nucleotides not matched to a gene: 9. The CDR3 contains 13 residues. Germline V gives CDR1 MGHDK, CDR2 SYGVNS. CDR3 nucleotides: TGTGCCAGCAGTAGCGGGGGCACCCCCAAGCAGTATTTT. Protein product: CASSSGGTPKQYF. Looking up the rest from reference TRBV25-1 and TRBJ2-3 gives the full variable domain: EADIYQTPRYLVIGTGKKITLECSQTMGHDKMYWYQQDPGMELHLIHYSYGVNSTEKGDLSSESTVSRIRTEHFPLTLESARPSHTSQYLCASSSGGTPKQYFGPGTRLTVL.

Regarding this clonotype: A much larger clone sits a single nucleotide away, making a read error possible. V gene TRBV28 combines with J gene TRBJ2-5; possibly TRBD1 for D (5 bases). The V gene's germline CDR1 is MDHEN and CDR2 SYDVKM. CDR3 length: 12 residues. This CDR3 reads CASSELRQTPYF. Written as DNA, the CDR3 is TGTGCCAGCAGCGAACTCCGACAGACCCCGTACTTC.

This clonotype came up a few times. The CDR3, as DNA: TGTGCCAGCTCACCGGGACAGGGGAGGACTAGCACTGAAGCTTTCTTT. It translates to CASSPGQGRTSTEAFF. V is TRBV18 and J is TRBJ1-1; the match to TRBD1 covers 10 bases. The CDR3 is 16 residues long. Germline V lookup: CDR1 KGHSH, CDR2 LQKENI. J lost 4 bases, V lost 3 bases, and 8 bases had no gene match.

V gene TRBV7-9 combines with J gene TRBJ2-2, with unresolved D. CDR1 and CDR2 (germline): SEHNR, FQNEAQ (reference sequence). CDR3 size: 13 residues. The V gene lost 5 bases and the J gene lost 4 bases, with 8 bases spanning the gap. CDR3 sequence (DNA): TGTGCCAGCAGCCTACAAATCACCGGGGAGCTGTTTTTT. Translated: CASSLQITGELFF. The full variable domain, rest sourced from reference TRBV7-9 and TRBJ2-2, is DTGVSQNPRHKITKRGQNVTFRCDPISEHNRLYWYRQTLGQGPEFLTYFQNEAQLEKSRLLSDRFSAERPKGSFSTLEIQRTEQGDSAMYLCASSLQITGELFFGEGSRLTVL.

This clonotype has a count of ten or more. This chain connects TRBV12-3 or TRBV12-4 to TRBJ1-1; D is perhaps TRBD1 (6 bases). This CDR3 spans 14 amino acids. V was pared by 6 bases and J by 4 bases, with 15 bases between. The CDR3 DNA sequence: TGTGCCAGCAGCTGGACAGAGGTAGGCACTGAAGCTTTCTTT. This gives the protein CASSWTEVGTEAFF.

There are many counts of this clonotype. The chain has TRBV30 and TRBJ2-2; D call uncertain. In germline, CDR1 is GTSNPN, CDR2 SVGIG (reference sequence). Trimming removed 0 bases at V and 6 bases at J, with 2 bases between. CDR3 size: 11 residues. CDR3 region: CAWSVPGELFF. The CDR3 DNA follows: TGTGCCTGGAGTGTGCCCGGGGAGCTGTTTTTT.

This clonotype came up a few times. The chain joins TRBV28 to TRBJ2-7; 11 nucleotides line up with TRBD2. V lost 5 bases, J lost 2 bases, and 8 bases stayed unmatched. The CDR3 totals 16 residues. The germline gives CDR1 MDHEN, CDR2 SYDVKM. CDR3 sequence: CASSPKVGLAAYEQYF. In DNA, the CDR3 is TGTGCCAGCAGTCCCAAGGTGGGACTAGCGGCCTACGAGCAGTACTTC.

The rearrangement links TRBV28 to TRBJ2-4; 12 positions agree with TRBD1. CDR1 is MDHEN and CDR2 is SYDVKM in the germline V gene. The CDR3 spans 18 residues. J gave up 1 base and V 5 bases, and 9 bases lay outside the gene matches. As DNA, the CDR3 is TGTGCCAGCAGTAACCGGGACAGGGGGCGTGGGGCCAAAAACATTCAGTACTTC. As protein: CASSNRDRGRGAKNIQYF.

The genes are TRBV20-1 and TRBJ2-3, with D maybe TRBD2 (5 bases). The V end lost 6 bases, the J end lost 3 bases, and 7 bases lay between the germline ends. This CDR3 region has 11 residues. Germline values: CDR1 DFQATT, CDR2 SNEGSKA (reference sequence). CDR3 protein: CSAGITDTQYF. CDR3 nucleotides: TGCAGTGCCGGGATTACAGATACGCAGTATTTT.

The V and J genes are TRBV27 and TRBJ2-7, with 7 bases lining up with TRBD2. The CDR3 totals 13 residues. Per germline, CDR1 MNHEY and CDR2 SMNVEV (reference sequence). V gave up 3 bases and J gave up 5 bases; unmatched junction bases: 4. The CDR3 coding sequence is TGTGCCAGCAGTTTCGGGACTAAGGACGAGCAGTACTTC. Protein product: CASSFGTKDEQYF.

The genes are TRBV6-2 or TRBV6-3 and TRBJ2-1; perhaps TRBD1 as D (6 bases). The V end lost 4 bases, the J end lost 2 bases, and 12 bases lay between the germline ends. This CDR3 is built from 15 residues. Germline CDR1 MNHEY, CDR2 SVGEGT. The CDR3 spells CASSSPDRTYNEQFF. In DNA form, the CDR3 reads TGTGCCAGCAGTTCGCCGGACAGAACCTACAATGAGCAGTTCTTC.

This clonotype showed up many times. CDR3 DNA sequence: TGTGCCAGCAGGACTCAGACAGGGGGCTTCAATGAGCAGTTCTTC. It specifies CASRTQTGGFNEQFF. The chain employs TRBV12-3 or TRBV12-4 and TRBJ2-1; 10 bases are shared with TRBD1. The CDR3 totals 15 residues. The V gene end was trimmed by 6 bases and the J gene end by 6 bases; junction bases not matched to a gene: 8.

This clonotype has a count of ten or more. The genes are TRBV5-5 and TRBJ2-1; 7 nucleotides match TRBD1. V gave up 0 bases and J gave up 8 bases; unmatched junction bases: 5. Per the germline V gene, CDR1 is SGHKS and CDR2 is YYEKEE (reference sequence). CDR3 size: 14 residues. Here the CDR3 reads CASSLETGFYEQFF. In nucleotides, the CDR3 is TGTGCCAGCAGCTTGGAGACAGGGTTCTATGAGCAGTTCTTC.

The gene calls are TRBV20-1 and TRBJ2-1; 13 bases align to TRBD2. J lost 15 bases, V lost 6 bases, and 5 bases had no gene match. This CDR3 is built from 11 residues. Germline lookup yields CDR1 DFQATT and CDR2 SNEGSKA (reference sequence). CDR3 protein: CSATSGREGFF. DNA of the CDR3: TGCAGTGCAACTAGCGGGAGGGAGGGGTTCTTC.

This clonotype has at least ten counts. The genes are TRBV28 and TRBJ1-5; TRBD1 agrees at 8 bases. The V gene's germline CDR1 is MDHEN and CDR2 SYDVKM. V was clipped by 5 bases and J by 0 bases; unmatched bases: 15. This CDR3 is built from 19 residues. This chain's CDR3 is CASSPPGQAGVYSNQPQHF. Written as DNA, the CDR3 is TGTGCCAGCAGTCCTCCGGGACAGGCTGGGGTATATAGCAATCAGCCCCAGCATTTT. The whole variable domain, remainder taken from reference TRBV28 and TRBJ1-5, is DVKVTQSSRYLVKRTGEKVFLECVQDMDHENMFWYRQDPGLGLRLIYFSYDVKMKEKGDIPEGYSVSREKKERFSLILESASTNQTSMYLCASSPPGQAGVYSNQPQHFGDGTRLSIL.

This clonotype was counted many times. Here the CDR3 reads CASSPGQGMNTEAFF. In DNA form, the CDR3 reads TGTGCCAGCTCACCCGGACAGGGAATGAACACTGAAGCTTTCTTT. The chain has TRBV18 and TRBJ1-1; 8 bases are shared with TRBD1. With V trimmed by 3 bases and J by 0 bases, 3 bases remained unmatched. This CDR3 is built from 15 residues. Germline values: CDR1 KGHSH, CDR2 LQKENI.

Only a few counts were recorded for this clonotype. V is TRBV7-8 and J is TRBJ2-1; maybe TRBD1 (6 bases). Germline loops: CDR1 SGHVS, CDR2 FQNEAQ. V lost 4 bases to trimming and J lost 0 bases, with 10 bases between them. This CDR3 has 15 amino acids. CDR3 in DNA: TGTGCCAGCAGCTACAGGGACCCCTCCTACAATGAGCAGTTCTTC. Translation gives CASSYRDPSYNEQFF.

This clonotype has a handful of counts. The gene calls are TRBV6-1 and TRBJ2-5; the D gene is possibly TRBD1 (6 bases). V lost 1 base, J lost 8 bases, and 11 bases lay in between. Germline assignment: CDR1 MNHNS and CDR2 SASEGT. The CDR3 runs to 13 residues. In DNA, the CDR3 is TGTGCCAGCAGTGAAGTTGTGGGGACAACCCAGTACTTC. It specifies CASSEVVGTTQYF.